Below, 25 T cell receptor beta chains from the same sample are listed, as sequenced in a study of blood T cells in healthy people across ages. A J-beta primer mix and a sample-barcoded 5' primer were used in a second PCR of roughly 6 to 12 cycles. TCRdb independently ran MiXCR on the 5' RACE reads; one entry per CDR3 protein. There are 780,000 or so distinct CDR3 sequences in the sample; 53% occur only once, and around 40% lies in the top ten. The specimen was blood. The receptors were gathered from a man aged 80 or over in good health.

This clonotype appeared a few times. The chain joins TRBV10-3 to TRBJ2-7, with 9 bases identical to TRBD2. This CDR3 has 14 residues. J gave up 3 bases and V 4 bases, and 4 bases lay outside the gene matches. Per germline, CDR1 ENHRY and CDR2 SYGVKD. The CDR3 DNA is TGTGCCATCAGTGCTGTAGCGGGAGACTACGAGCAGTACTTC. Protein sequence: CAISAVAGDYEQYF.

The V and J genes are TRBV6-5 and TRBJ1-1; D unclear. Germline CDR1 and CDR2: MNHEY and SVGAGI. This CDR3 is built from 15 residues. V was clipped by 3 bases and J by 0 bases, with 11 bases between them. The CDR3 nucleotides are TGTGCCAGCAGTTATGGCGAGCGTATGAACACTGAAGCTTTCTTT. It encodes CASSYGERMNTEAFF.

The rearrangement joins TRBV9 to TRBJ2-1; 8 positions match TRBD2. The CDR3 extends over 16 amino acids. V was pared by 6 bases and J by 6 bases, with 14 bases of the junction left unmatched. The germline V gene encodes CDR1 SGDLS and CDR2 YYNGEE. The DNA for the CDR3 is TGTGCCAGCACCCCGGTTTGGCTAGCGGGTACCAATGAGCAGTTCTTC. Translating it yields CASTPVWLAGTNEQFF.

The chain has TRBV27 and TRBJ2-1, with TRBD1 matching 11 bases. CDR3 size: 19 residues. Germline CDR1 is MNHEY and CDR2 is SMNVEV (reference sequence). Trimming cost V 2 bases and J 10 bases; bases outside gene matches: 19. The CDR3 coding sequence is TGTGCCAGCAGTTTAGGATTGGAGGGACAGGGGGTAAAGAAAAGGGAGCAGTTCTTC. Translating it yields CASSLGLEGQGVKKREQFF.

The V gene is TRBV2, the J gene TRBJ2-4, with TRBD1 identical over 7 bases. Germline V gene lookup returns CDR1 SNHLY and CDR2 FYNNEI. The CDR3 is 18 residues long. After removal of 8 bases from V and 0 bases from J, the junction contained 16 bases not matched to a gene. CDR3 loop: CASWGQRQSILAKNIQYF. CDR3 nucleotide sequence: TGTGCCAGCTGGGGACAGAGACAATCAATTCTAGCCAAAAACATTCAGTACTTC. The whole variable domain, filled in from reference TRBV2 and TRBJ2-4, reads EPEVTQTPSHQVTQMGQEVILRCVPISNHLYFYWYRQILGQKVEFLVSFYNNEISEKSEIFDDQFSVERPDGSNFTLKIRSTKLEDSAMYFCASWGQRQSILAKNIQYFGAGTRLSVL.

The rearrangement links TRBV21-1 to TRBJ2-3; the table's D call, TRBD1, was not checked against the DNA. TRBV21-1 is listed as a pseudogene. The length of the CDR3 is 15 residues. In nucleotides, the CDR3 is TGTGCCAGCAGCCCCGGGACACACATTACAGATACGCAGTATTTT. Translated: CASSPGTHITDTQYF.

This clonotype was detected a few times. J is TRBJ2-3 and V is TRBV20-1; TRBD2 matches 11 bases. The CDR3 runs 14 residues. Germline V gives CDR1 DFQATT, CDR2 SNEGSKA (reference sequence). J gave up 2 bases and V 6 bases, and 4 bases lay outside the gene matches. The CDR3 reads CSALAGGFTDTQYF. The CDR3 DNA follows: TGCAGTGCCCTAGCGGGGGGATTCACAGATACGCAGTATTTT.

The rearrangement links TRBV18 to TRBJ2-3; 7 bases align to TRBD2. This CDR3 is 15 amino acids long. Germline V CDR1 and CDR2: KGHSH, LQKENI. V lost 1 base, J lost 4 bases, and 5 bases stayed unmatched. The CDR3 coding sequence is TGTGCCAGCTCACCACGGGGACTATTAGCAGATACGCAGTATTTT. It codes for CASSPRGLLADTQYF.

This clonotype has only a few counts. The chain combines TRBV3-1 with TRBJ2-5; no firm D call. The CDR3 covers 14 residues. Trimming shortened V by 3 bases and J by 3 bases, and 11 bases separated the two germline ends. Per germline, CDR1 LGHDT and CDR2 YNNKEL (reference sequence). CDR3 DNA: TGTGCCAGCAGCCATGCCGGACCAGAAGAGACCCAGTACTTC. Its protein product is CASSHAGPEETQYF.

J is TRBJ2-2 and V is TRBV29-1, with D maybe TRBD1 (6 bases). The V gene's germline CDR1 is SQVTM and CDR2 ANQGSEA. The CDR3 is 15 residues long. Trimming pared 2 bases from V and 2 bases from J, leaving 12 bases between. As DNA, the CDR3 is TGCAGCGTTGAAACAGGGAACGCAAACACCGGGGAGCTGTTTTTT. It yields the protein CSVETGNANTGELFF.

The chain carries TRBV5-1 and TRBJ2-7; D remains ambiguous. Trimming left V 0 bases short and J 2 bases short, with 9 bases between. Per germline, CDR1 SGHRS and CDR2 YFSETQ. The CDR3 extends over 14 amino acids. Here the CDR3 reads CASSLDETPYEQYF. CDR3 bases: TGCGCCAGCAGCTTGGATGAGACACCCTACGAGCAGTACTTC.

This clonotype was seen more than once but under ten times. V gene TRBV7-2 combines with J gene TRBJ2-1; tentatively, D is TRBD1 (6 bases). The V gene's germline CDR1 is SGHTA and CDR2 FQGNSA. The V and J ends lost 4 bases and 3 bases respectively, with 16 bases between them. This CDR3 comprises 16 residues. In DNA form, the CDR3 reads TGTGCCAGCAGCTCAGGGGCAAATACTAACTACAATGAGCAGTTCTTC. Encoded protein: CASSSGANTNYNEQFF.

The CDR3 sequence is CASGGLKTGKNIQYF. The CDR3 DNA reads as TGTGCCAGCGGGGGGCTAAAGACAGGGAAAAACATTCAGTACTTC. V and J are TRBV28 and TRBJ2-4, with D possibly TRBD1 on 7 matching bases. The CDR3 extends over 15 amino acids. The germline V and J ends were trimmed by 8 bases and 4 bases, with 18 bases remaining between them. CDR1 MDHEN and CDR2 SYDVKM come from the germline V gene. Using reference TRBV28 and TRBJ2-4 for the parts outside the CDR3, the full variable domain is DVKVTQSSRYLVKRTGEKVFLECVQDMDHENMFWYRQDPGLGLRLIYFSYDVKMKEKGDIPEGYSVSREKKERFSLILESASTNQTSMYLCASGGLKTGKNIQYFGAGTRLSVL.

Only a few counts were recorded for this clonotype. V and J are TRBV20-1 and TRBJ2-5, with unresolved D. The CDR3 runs to 12 residues. Germline CDR1 reads DFQATT; CDR2 reads SNEGSKA (reference sequence). Between the trimmed V and J ends, which lost 2 bases and 4 bases, there was a span of 8 bases. This chain's CDR3 is CSARLSAETQYF. The DNA for the CDR3 is TGCAGTGCTAGACTAAGCGCAGAGACCCAGTACTTC.

This clonotype has only a few counts. This chain joins TRBV29-1 and TRBJ2-1, with TRBD2 identical over 9 bases. Looked up from germline, CDR1 is SQVTM and CDR2 is ANQGSEA. The junction had 19 bases not matched to a gene; V was cut back by 4 bases and J by 9 bases. The CDR3 covers 17 residues. The DNA for the CDR3 is TGCAGCGTTGGACGAGCCCCTTGGCGGGAGGGCCGTAGTGAGCAGTTCTTC. Amino acid sequence: CSVGRAPWREGRSEQFF.

The chain couples TRBV20-1 to TRBJ2-5, with D unresolved. Trimming shortened V by 0 bases and J by 2 bases, and 7 bases separated the two germline ends. The CDR3 is made up of 13 amino acids. Looked up from germline, CDR1 is DFQATT and CDR2 is SNEGSKA (reference sequence). As DNA, the CDR3 is TGCAGTGCTAGAGATATGCGGCAAGAGACCCAGTACTTC. Amino acids: CSARDMRQETQYF.

The chain joins TRBV20-1 to TRBJ2-7; the D gene could be TRBD1 or TRBD2 (7 bases each). The J call is uncertain, as TRBJ2-4 better fits the DNA end. This CDR3 has 12 amino acids. The germline CDR1 and CDR2 sequences are DFQATT and SNEGSKA (reference sequence). CDR3 in amino acids: CSADREGNIQYF. The CDR3 DNA follows: TGCAGTGCTGACAGGGAGGGAAACATTCAGTACTTC.

A few counts support this clonotype. V gene TRBV27 combines with J gene TRBJ2-5; D gene uncertain. Per the germline V gene, CDR1 is MNHEY and CDR2 is SMNVEV (reference sequence). This CDR3 comprises 14 residues. V lost 5 bases to trimming and J lost 1 base, with 11 bases between them. The CDR3 is CASSVAPIQETQYF. In DNA form, the CDR3 reads TGTGCCAGCAGTGTTGCCCCGATCCAAGAGACCCAGTACTTC.

V is TRBV3-1 and J is TRBJ2-7, with D unresolved. The assigned J gene may be wrong: the sequence end matches TRBJ2-5 better. CDR3 length: 17 residues. The germline V gene has CDR1 LGHDT and CDR2 YNNKEL (reference sequence). For the CDR3, the DNA is TGTGCCAGCAGTCCTACCGCAAAGGGTTGGGCTGCGGAGACCCAGTACTTC. Amino acids: CASSPTAKGWAAETQYF.

The chain uses TRBV2 and TRBJ2-1; D is unresolved. The CDR3 contains 14 residues. Germline V gene data show CDR1 as SNHLY and CDR2 as FYNNEI. Trimming shortened V by 8 bases and J by 1 base, and 12 bases separated the two germline ends. CDR3: CASPAPGSYNEQFF. For the CDR3, the DNA is TGTGCCAGCCCGGCTCCTGGGTCCTACAATGAGCAGTTCTTC.

V is TRBV9 and J is TRBJ2-1; D is perhaps TRBD1 (6 bases). The CDR3 spans 11 residues. Trimming cost V 9 bases and J 7 bases, with 11 bases left between them. The germline V gene has CDR1 SGDLS and CDR2 YYNGEE. In DNA, the CDR3 is TGTGCCACAGGACAGATGAATGAGCAGTTCTTC. Residues: CATGQMNEQFF.

This rearrangement joins TRBV29-1 to TRBJ2-2, with 13 bases lining up with TRBD2. V gave up 6 bases and J gave up 6 bases; unmatched junction bases: 4. This CDR3 has 14 amino acids. Germline V gives CDR1 SQVTM, CDR2 ANQGSEA. The CDR3 sequence is CSVGTSGISGELFF. CDR3 coding DNA: TGCAGCGTGGGGACTAGCGGGATATCCGGGGAGCTGTTTTTT.

The rearrangement uses TRBV5-1 and TRBJ2-5, with D possibly matching TRBD2 (5 bases). The length of the CDR3 is 12 residues. V was shortened by 2 bases and J by 11 bases, with 13 bases between the two germline ends. Per the germline V gene, CDR1 is SGHRS and CDR2 is YFSETQ. The CDR3 bases are TGCGCCAGCAGCTTTTGGGTGAGGGAGCAGTACTTC. Its protein product is CASSFWVREQYF. Using reference TRBV5-1 and TRBJ2-5 for the parts outside the CDR3, the full variable domain is KAGVTQTPRYLIKTRGQQVTLSCSPISGHRSVSWYQQTPGQGLQFLFEYFSETQRNKGNFPGRFSGRQFSNSRSEMNVSTLELGDSALYLCASSFWVREQYFGPGTRLLVL.

This clonotype was found once. The J gene is TRBJ2-1, the V gene TRBV27; the D gene is possibly TRBD2 (6 bases). V lost 10 bases to trimming and J lost 10 bases, with 14 bases between them. The CDR3 totals 11 residues. CDR1 is MNHEY and CDR2 is SMNVEV in the germline V gene (reference sequence). CDR3 nucleotide sequence: TGTGCCACCCTAGGCGGGGTCGAGCAGTTCTTC. It translates to CATLGGVEQFF.

This clonotype was observed a single time. The chain employs TRBV20-1 and TRBJ2-5; D unclear. The CDR3 has 14 residues. V was clipped by 6 bases and J by 5 bases, with 19 bases between them. Germline V gives CDR1 DFQATT, CDR2 SNEGSKA (reference sequence). Written as DNA, the CDR3 is TGCAGTGCCAGACCCGGGTTGGGGTGGGAGACCCAGTACTTC. Protein sequence: CSARPGLGWETQYF.